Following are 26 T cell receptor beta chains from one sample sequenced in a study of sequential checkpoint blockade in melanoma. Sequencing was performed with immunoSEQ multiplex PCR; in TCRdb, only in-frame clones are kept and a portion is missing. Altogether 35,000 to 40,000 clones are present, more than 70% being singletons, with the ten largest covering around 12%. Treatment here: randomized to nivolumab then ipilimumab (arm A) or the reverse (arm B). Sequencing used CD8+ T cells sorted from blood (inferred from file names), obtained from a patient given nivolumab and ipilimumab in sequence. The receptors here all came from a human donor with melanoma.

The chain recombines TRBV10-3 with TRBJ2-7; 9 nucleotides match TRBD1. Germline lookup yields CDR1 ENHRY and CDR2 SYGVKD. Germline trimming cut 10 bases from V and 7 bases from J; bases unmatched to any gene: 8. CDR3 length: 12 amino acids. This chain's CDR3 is CATTGGLWEQYF. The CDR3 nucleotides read TGTGCCACGACAGGGGGATTGTGGGAGCAGTACTTC.

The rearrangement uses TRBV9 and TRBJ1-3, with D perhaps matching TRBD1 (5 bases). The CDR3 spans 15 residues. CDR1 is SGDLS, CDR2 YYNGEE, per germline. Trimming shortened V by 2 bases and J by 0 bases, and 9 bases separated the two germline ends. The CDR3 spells CASSVEGTSGNTIYF. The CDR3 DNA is TGTGCCAGCAGCGTGGAGGGGACCTCTGGAAACACCATATATTTT.

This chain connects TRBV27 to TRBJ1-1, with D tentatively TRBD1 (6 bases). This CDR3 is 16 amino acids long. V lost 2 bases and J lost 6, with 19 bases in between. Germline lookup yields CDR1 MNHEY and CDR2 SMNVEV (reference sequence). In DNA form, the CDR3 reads TGTGCCAGCAGTTTAACACGGGCTACAGGGACGCCTGAAGCTTTCTTT. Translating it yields CASSLTRATGTPEAFF.

The CDR3 region has the DNA TGTGCCAGCAGCTTATCGAATAGCGGAGACTCGGTGGTCGATGAGCAGTTCTTC. This codes for CASSLSNSGDSVVDEQFF. The chain is built from TRBV7-9 and TRBJ2-1, with D possibly TRBD2 on 6 matching bases. V lost 2 bases and J 8 bases, leaving 25 bases between the germline ends. Germline V gene sequence: CDR1 SEHNR, CDR2 FQNEAQ (reference sequence). The CDR3 totals 18 residues.

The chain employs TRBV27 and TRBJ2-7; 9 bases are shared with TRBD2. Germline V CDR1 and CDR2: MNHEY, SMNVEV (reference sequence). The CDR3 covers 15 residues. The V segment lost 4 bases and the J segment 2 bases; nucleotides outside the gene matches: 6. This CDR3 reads CASSSGLALPYEQYF. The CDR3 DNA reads TGTGCCAGCAGTTCCGGACTAGCGTTGCCCTACGAGCAGTACTTC.

CDR3 coding DNA: TGTGCCAGCAGCTTAATCGGGGGGCGAAACAATGAGCAGTTCTTC. Residues: CASSLIGGRNNEQFF. The V gene is TRBV7-9, the J gene TRBJ2-1, with D possibly being TRBD2 (7 bases). V lost 2 bases, J lost 5 bases, and 13 bases lay in between. This CDR3 is built from 15 residues. Germline lookup yields CDR1 SEHNR and CDR2 FQNEAQ (reference sequence).

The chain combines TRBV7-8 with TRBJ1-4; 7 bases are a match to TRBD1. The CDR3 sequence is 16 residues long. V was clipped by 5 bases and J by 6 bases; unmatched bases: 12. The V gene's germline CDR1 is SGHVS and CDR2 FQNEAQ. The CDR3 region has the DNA TGTGCCAGCAGCACCTCGTACCCCGGGACAGATGAAAAACTGTTTTTT. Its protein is CASSTSYPGTDEKLFF.

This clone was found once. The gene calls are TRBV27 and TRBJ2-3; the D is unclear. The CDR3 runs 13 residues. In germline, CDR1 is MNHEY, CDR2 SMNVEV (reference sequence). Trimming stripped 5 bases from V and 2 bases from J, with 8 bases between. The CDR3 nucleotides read TGTGCCAGCAGTGTCCTAATCACAGATACGCAGTATTTT. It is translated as CASSVLITDTQYF.

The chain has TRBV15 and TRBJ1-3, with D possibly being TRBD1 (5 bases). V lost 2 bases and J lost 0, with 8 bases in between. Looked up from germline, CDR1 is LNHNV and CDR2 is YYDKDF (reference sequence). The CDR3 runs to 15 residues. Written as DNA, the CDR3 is TGTGCCACCAGCAGACAGGGAACCTCTGGAAACACCATATATTTT. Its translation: CATSRQGTSGNTIYF.

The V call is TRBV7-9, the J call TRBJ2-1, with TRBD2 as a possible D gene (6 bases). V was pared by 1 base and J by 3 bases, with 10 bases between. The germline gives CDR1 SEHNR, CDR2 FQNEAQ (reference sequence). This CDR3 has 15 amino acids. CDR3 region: CASSLGTTSYNEQFF. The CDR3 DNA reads TGTGCCAGCAGCTTAGGGACTACCAGCTACAATGAGCAGTTCTTC. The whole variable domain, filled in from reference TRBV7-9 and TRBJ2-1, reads DTGVSQNPRHKITKRGQNVTFRCDPISEHNRLYWYRQTLGQGPEFLTYFQNEAQLEKSRLLSDRFSAERPKGSFSTLEIQRTEQGDSAMYLCASSLGTTSYNEQFFGPGTRLTVL.

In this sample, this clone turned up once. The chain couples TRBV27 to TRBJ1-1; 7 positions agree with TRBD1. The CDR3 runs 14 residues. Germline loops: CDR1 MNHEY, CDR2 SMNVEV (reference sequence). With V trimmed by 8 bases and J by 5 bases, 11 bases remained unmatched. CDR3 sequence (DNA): TGTGCCAGCGGAGGGGGCAGCCTGAGAACTGAAGCTTTCTTT. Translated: CASGGGSLRTEAFF.

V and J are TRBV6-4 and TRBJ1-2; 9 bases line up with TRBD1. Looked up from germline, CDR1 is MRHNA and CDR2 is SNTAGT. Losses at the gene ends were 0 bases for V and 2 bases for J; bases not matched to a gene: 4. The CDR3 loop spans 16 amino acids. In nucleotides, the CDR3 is TGTGCCAGCAGTGACTCGAACAGGGGGCAGAACTATGGCTACACCTTC. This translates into CASSDSNRGQNYGYTF.

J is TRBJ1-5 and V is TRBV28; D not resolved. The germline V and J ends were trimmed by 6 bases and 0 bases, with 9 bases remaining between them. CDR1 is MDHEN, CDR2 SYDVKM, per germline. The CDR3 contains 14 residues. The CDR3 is CASRQAYSNQPQHF. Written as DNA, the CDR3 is TGTGCCAGCAGGCAGGCCTATAGCAATCAGCCCCAGCATTTT.

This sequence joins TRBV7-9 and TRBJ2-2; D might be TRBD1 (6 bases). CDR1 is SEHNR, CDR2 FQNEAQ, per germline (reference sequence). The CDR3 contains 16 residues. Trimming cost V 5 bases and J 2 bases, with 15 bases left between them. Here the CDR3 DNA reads TGTGCCAGCAGCCCTCCGGACAGAGACAACACCGGGGAGCTGTTTTTT. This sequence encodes CASSPPDRDNTGELFF.

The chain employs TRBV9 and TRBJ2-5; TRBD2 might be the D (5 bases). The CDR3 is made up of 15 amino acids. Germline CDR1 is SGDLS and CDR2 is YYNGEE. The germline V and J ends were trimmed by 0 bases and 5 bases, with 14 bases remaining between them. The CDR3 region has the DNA TGTGCCAGCAGCGTAGGGGAGCGTCATTGGGAGACCCAGTACTTC. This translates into CASSVGERHWETQYF. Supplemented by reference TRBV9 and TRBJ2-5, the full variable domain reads DSGVTQTPKHLITATGQRVTLRCSPRSGDLSVYWYQQSLDQGLQFLIQYYNGEERAKGNILERFSAQQFPDLHSELNLSSLELGDSALYFCASSVGERHWETQYFGPGTRLLVL.

The DNA of the CDR3 is TGTGCCAGCAGCGTATTCCCTCTCCGCACAGATACGCAGTATTTT. Encoded protein: CASSVFPLRTDTQYF. The chain employs TRBV9 and TRBJ2-3; D gene ambiguous. CDR1 is SGDLS, CDR2 YYNGEE, per germline. V lost 1 base, J lost 1 base, and 10 bases lay in between. This CDR3 contains 15 residues. Drawing the rest from reference TRBV9 and TRBJ2-3, the complete variable domain is DSGVTQTPKHLITATGQRVTLRCSPRSGDLSVYWYQQSLDQGLQFLIQYYNGEERAKGNILERFSAQQFPDLHSELNLSSLELGDSALYFCASSVFPLRTDTQYFGPGTRLTVL.

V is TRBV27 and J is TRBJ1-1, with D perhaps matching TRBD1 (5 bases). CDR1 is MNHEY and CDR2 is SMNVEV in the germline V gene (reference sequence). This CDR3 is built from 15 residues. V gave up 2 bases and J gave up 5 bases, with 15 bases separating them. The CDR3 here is CASSLGAGLMTEAFF. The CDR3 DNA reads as TGTGCCAGCAGTTTAGGGGCGGGGCTCATGACTGAAGCTTTCTTT.

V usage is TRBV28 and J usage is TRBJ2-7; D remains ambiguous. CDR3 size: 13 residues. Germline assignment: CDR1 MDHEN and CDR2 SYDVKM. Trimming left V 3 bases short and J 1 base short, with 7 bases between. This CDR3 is CASSFTASYEQYF. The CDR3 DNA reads TGTGCCAGCAGTTTTACAGCTTCCTACGAGCAGTACTTC.

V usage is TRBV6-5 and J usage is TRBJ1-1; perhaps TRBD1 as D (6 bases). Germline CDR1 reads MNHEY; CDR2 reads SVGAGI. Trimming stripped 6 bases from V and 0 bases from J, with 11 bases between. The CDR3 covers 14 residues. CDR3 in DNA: TGTGCCAGCAGCCAACAGGGACTGAACACTGAAGCTTTCTTT. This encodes CASSQQGLNTEAFF.

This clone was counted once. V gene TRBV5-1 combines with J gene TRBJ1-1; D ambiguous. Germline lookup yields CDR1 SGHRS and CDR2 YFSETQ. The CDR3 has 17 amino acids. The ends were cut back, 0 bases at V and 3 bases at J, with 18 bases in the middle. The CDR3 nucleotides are TGCGCCAGCAGCTTGGCCGGGGTCCCCTTGGTGGACACTGAAGCTTTCTTT. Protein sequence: CASSLAGVPLVDTEAFF.

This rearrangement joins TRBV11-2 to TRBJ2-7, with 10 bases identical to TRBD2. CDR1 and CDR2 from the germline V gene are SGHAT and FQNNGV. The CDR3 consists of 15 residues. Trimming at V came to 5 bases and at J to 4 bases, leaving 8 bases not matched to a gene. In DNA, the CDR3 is TGTGCCAGCAGCCCCCCTAGCGGGAGAGGTTACGAGCAGTACTTC. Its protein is CASSPPSGRGYEQYF.

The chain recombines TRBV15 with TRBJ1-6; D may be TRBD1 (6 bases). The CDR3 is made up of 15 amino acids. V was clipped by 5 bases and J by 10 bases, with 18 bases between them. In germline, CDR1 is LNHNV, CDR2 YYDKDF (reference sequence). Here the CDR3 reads CATSQRTVLGSPLHF. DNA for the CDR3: TGTGCCACCAGCCAAAGGACAGTTCTTGGATCACCCCTCCACTTT.

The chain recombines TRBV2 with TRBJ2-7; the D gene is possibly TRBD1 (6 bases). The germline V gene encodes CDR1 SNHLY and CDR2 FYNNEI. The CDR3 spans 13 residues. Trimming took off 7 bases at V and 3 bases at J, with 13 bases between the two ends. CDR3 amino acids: CASKDSYYYEQYF. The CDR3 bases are TGTGCCAGCAAGGACAGCTACTACTACGAGCAGTACTTC.

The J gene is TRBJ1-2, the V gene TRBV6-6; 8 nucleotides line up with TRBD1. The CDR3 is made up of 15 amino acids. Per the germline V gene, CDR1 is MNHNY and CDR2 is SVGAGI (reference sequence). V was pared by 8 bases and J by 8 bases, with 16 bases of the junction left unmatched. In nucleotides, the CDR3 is TGTGCCAGCTTCCCAAGACAGGGGCCATTGGAAGGCTACACCTTC. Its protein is CASFPRQGPLEGYTF.

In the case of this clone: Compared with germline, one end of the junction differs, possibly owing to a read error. The CDR3 here is CASSISFGGTEAFF. DNA of the CDR3: TGTGCCAGCAGTATATCCTTCGGTGGCACTGAAGCTTTCTTT. This rearrangement joins TRBV27 to TRBJ1-1; no reliable D call. The germline V gene encodes CDR1 MNHEY and CDR2 SMNVEV (reference sequence). The CDR3 covers 14 residues.

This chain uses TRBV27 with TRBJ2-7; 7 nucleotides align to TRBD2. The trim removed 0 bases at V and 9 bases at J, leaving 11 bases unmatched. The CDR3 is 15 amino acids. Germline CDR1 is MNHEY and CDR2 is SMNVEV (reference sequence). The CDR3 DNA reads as TGTGCCAGCAGTTTATCTGGTACGGGAGGAAGTCGGCAGTACGTC. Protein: CASSLSGTGGSRQYV.